The 9 T cell receptor beta chains below were found in one sample sequenced in a study of CD8+ T cells in alopecia areata. cDNA reverse transcribed from extracted RNA served as the sequencing template. The data were produced by immunoSEQ multiplex PCR, yet TCRdb's version contains in-frame clones alone and is incomplete. The sample records 100,000 to 150,000 clones, over 60% being singletons. This sample's treatment: oral pan-JAK inhibitor, 5-10 mg twice daily. The starting material was CD4+ T cells sorted from blood, obtained at week 4, from a patient treated with tofacitinib. The receptors were gathered from a human donor with alopecia areata.

This clone was seen a few times. The V and J genes are TRBV30 and TRBJ1-2; D may be TRBD1 (6 bases). The length of the CDR3 is 13 residues. The V end was cut by 0 bases, the J end by 8 bases, with 13 bases between. In germline, CDR1 is GTSNPN, CDR2 SVGIG (reference sequence). The CDR3 spells CAWSVSTGEGYTF. CDR3 sequence (DNA): TGTGCCTGGAGTGTTTCGACAGGAGAAGGCTACACCTTC.

The V gene is TRBV5-5, the J gene TRBJ2-1; TRBD2 matches 8 bases. The CDR3 sequence is 17 residues long. V trimming: 4 bases; J trimming: 3 bases; junction bases outside the gene matches: 12. Germline V lookup: CDR1 SGHKS, CDR2 YYEKEE (reference sequence). DNA of the CDR3: TGTGCCAGCAGCCCGATCTCGCGGGGGGCCGGCTACAATGAGCAGTTCTTC. The encoded protein is CASSPISRGAGYNEQFF.

There are a few counts of this clone. This chain connects TRBV30 to TRBJ2-7; D is uncertain. V lost 2 bases and J 0 bases, leaving 11 bases between the germline ends. The CDR3 extends over 14 amino acids. Germline V lookup: CDR1 GTSNPN, CDR2 SVGIG (reference sequence). The CDR3 DNA follows: TGTGCCTGGAGTAGGGCATCCAGCTCCTACGAGCAGTACTTC. Translating it yields CAWSRASSSYEQYF.

This chain uses TRBV5-6 with TRBJ1-2; D may be TRBD1 (5 bases). There are 12 residues in the CDR3. From germline, CDR1 is SGHDT and CDR2 YYEEEE. Trimming took 4 bases from V and 4 from J, leaving 8 bases between them. Written as DNA, the CDR3 is TGTGCCAGCAGCCGGGACGTCTATGGCTACACCTTC. Its protein is CASSRDVYGYTF.

J is TRBJ2-6 and V is TRBV9, with no clear D. Germline V lookup: CDR1 SGDLS, CDR2 YYNGEE. Trimming removed 2 bases at V and 0 bases at J, with 9 bases between. The CDR3 runs 16 residues. CDR3 DNA sequence: TGTGCCAGCAGCGTTTTTTACAGCTCTGGGGCCAACGTCCTGACTTTC. The encoded protein is CASSVFYSSGANVLTF.

The J gene is TRBJ2-5, the V gene TRBV10-3, with 9 bases matching TRBD1. Germline-derived CDR1 and CDR2 are ENHRY and SYGVKD. This CDR3 comprises 15 residues. The V gene end was trimmed by 4 bases and the J gene end by 5 bases; junction bases not matched to a gene: 8. The CDR3 loop reads CAISGVQGASETQYF. CDR3 nucleotides: TGTGCCATCAGTGGGGTACAGGGGGCTTCGGAGACCCAGTACTTC.

This rearrangement joins TRBV30 to TRBJ1-5; D not resolved. Between the trimmed V and J ends, which lost 0 bases and 2 bases, there was a span of 11 bases. From germline, CDR1 is GTSNPN and CDR2 SVGIG (reference sequence). There are 15 residues in the CDR3. For the CDR3, the DNA is TGTGCCTGGAGTGTACAATACGGGGGCAATCAGCCCCAGCATTTT. Amino acids: CAWSVQYGGNQPQHF.

The chain uses TRBV29-1 and TRBJ1-2; 10 positions agree with TRBD1. Per germline, CDR1 SQVTM and CDR2 ANQGSEA. This CDR3 contains 12 residues. V lost 7 bases to trimming and J lost 8 bases; unmatched junction nucleotides: 7. Written as DNA, the CDR3 is TGCAGCGCGGGGGACAGGGGAGTGGGCTACACCTTC. It encodes CSAGDRGVGYTF.

V and J are TRBV5-4 and TRBJ2-4; a weak D match, TRBD1 (6 bases). This CDR3 has 15 residues. V was trimmed by 4 bases and J by 4 bases, leaving 15 bases between them. The germline V gene has CDR1 SGHNT and CDR2 YYREEE (reference sequence). The CDR3 bases are TGTGCCAGCAGCCTTACAGGGATGGGAAAAAACATTCAGTACTTC. It codes for CASSLTGMGKNIQYF.